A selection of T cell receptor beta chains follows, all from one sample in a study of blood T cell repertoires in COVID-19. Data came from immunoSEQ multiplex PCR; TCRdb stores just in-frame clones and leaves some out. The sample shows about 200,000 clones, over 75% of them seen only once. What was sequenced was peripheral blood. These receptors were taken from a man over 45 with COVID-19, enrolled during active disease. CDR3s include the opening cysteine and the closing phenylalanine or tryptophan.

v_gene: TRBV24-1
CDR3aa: CATSAGGLYGYTF

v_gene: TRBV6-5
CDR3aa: CASSQGAIGKPQHF

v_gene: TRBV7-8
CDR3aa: CASSLNLRGNQPQHF

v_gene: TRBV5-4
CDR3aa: CASSPGQGETQYF

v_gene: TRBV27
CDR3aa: CASSLSRGWLAGGRAGNEQFF

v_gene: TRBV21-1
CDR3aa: CASSKAGTGGYEQYF

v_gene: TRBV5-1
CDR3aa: CASRPTSVYTDTQYF

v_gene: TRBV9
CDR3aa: CASSRTGGRAVAYNEQFF

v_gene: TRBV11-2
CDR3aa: CASSLVRVPGELFF

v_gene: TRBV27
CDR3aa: CASSRDRTDQPQHF

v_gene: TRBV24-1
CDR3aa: CATSDLTSGVGETQYF

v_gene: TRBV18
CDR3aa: CASSPRQGAFQNIQYF

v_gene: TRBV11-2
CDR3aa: CASSRAYEQYF

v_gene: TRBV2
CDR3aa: CAGSSGQTNEKLFF

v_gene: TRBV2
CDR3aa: CASSENRQSYEQYF

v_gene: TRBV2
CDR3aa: CASMDTRWNTQYF

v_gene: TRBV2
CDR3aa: CASTTFSGNTIYF

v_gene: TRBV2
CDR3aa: CASSAAGRDTGELFF

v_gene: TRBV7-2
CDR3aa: CASSSWTASNQPQHF

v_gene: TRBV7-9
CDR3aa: CASSLAPTDGYTF

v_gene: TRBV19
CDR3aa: CASSLIFGETEAFF

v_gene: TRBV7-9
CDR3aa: CASSPGGGSNQPQHF

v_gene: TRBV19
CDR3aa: CASRTQGSNSGNTIYF

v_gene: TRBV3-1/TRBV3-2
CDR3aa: CASSQESGWENTEAFF

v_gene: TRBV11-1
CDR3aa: CASSFSRQGSRNEQFF

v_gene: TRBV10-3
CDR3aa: CAISPGQGITDTQYF

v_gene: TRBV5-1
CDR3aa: CASSPPVGETDTQYF

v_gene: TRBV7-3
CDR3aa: CASSLGQGRTGELFF